The 25 T cell receptor beta chains given below trace back to one sample, sequenced in a study of cytomegalovirus exposure and HLA in healthy donors. The PCR used 60 Vbeta and 13 Jbeta primers. Generated by immunoSEQ multiplex PCR, the TCRdb table keeps only in-frame clones and is missing some. The table lists just under 80,000 clones. The material sequenced was PBMCs. All receptors derive from a young man in good health and CMV-seropositive.

V is TRBV4-2 and J is TRBJ2-7, with TRBD2 as a possible D gene (5 bases). The germline V and J ends were trimmed by 0 bases and 2 bases, with 11 bases remaining between them. The CDR3 has 15 amino acids. From germline, CDR1 is LGHNA and CDR2 YNFKEQ. The CDR3 spells CASSQDLGSAYEQYF. The CDR3 bases are TGTGCCAGCAGCCAAGATTTGGGTAGCGCCTACGAGCAGTACTTC.

The chain is built from TRBV4-2 and TRBJ2-5; possible D gene TRBD2, 5 bases. V was shortened by 1 base and J by 5 bases, with 20 bases between the two germline ends. The CDR3 sequence is 17 residues long. In germline, CDR1 is LGHNA, CDR2 YNFKEQ. CDR3 region: CASSQVGSGLIPETQYF. DNA of the CDR3: TGTGCCAGCAGCCAAGTGGGAAGCGGTCTCATTCCGGAGACCCAGTACTTC.

The rearrangement links TRBV13 to TRBJ2-1, with 14 bases aligning to TRBD2. CDR3 length equals 21 residues. The germline V gene encodes CDR1 PRHDT and CDR2 FYEKMQ (reference sequence). V shed 4 bases and J 0 bases; nucleotides not matched to a gene: 14. The CDR3 loop reads CASSSPGGTSGSPRSYNEQFF. In DNA, the CDR3 is TGTGCCAGCAGCTCCCCAGGGGGGACTAGCGGGAGTCCTCGCTCCTACAATGAGCAGTTCTTC. The entire variable domain, with the rest obtained from reference TRBV13 and TRBJ2-1, is as follows: AAGVIQSPRHLIKEKRETATLKCYPIPRHDTVYWYQQGPGQDPQFLISFYEKMQSDKGSIPDRFSAQQFSDYHSELNMSSLELGDSALYFCASSSPGGTSGSPRSYNEQFFGPGTRLTVL.

The V and J genes are TRBV7-8 and TRBJ1-1; the match to TRBD1 covers 7 bases. This CDR3 has 16 residues. Germline trimming cut 5 bases from V and 5 bases from J; bases unmatched to any gene: 14. Germline lookup yields CDR1 SGHVS and CDR2 FQNEAQ. The CDR3 nucleotides read TGTGCCAGCAGCACACCGCCTGACACAGGGGAGACTGAAGCTTTCTTT. Its protein product is CASSTPPDTGETEAFF.

The V and J genes are TRBV5-1 and TRBJ1-1, with TRBD1 matching 7 bases. V shed 4 bases, J shed 4 bases, and the junction held 10 bases outside the gene matches. Germline V gives CDR1 SGHRS, CDR2 YFSETQ. The CDR3 consists of 15 residues. The CDR3 DNA is TGCGCCAGCAGCCCGAGACAGGGAGAAGGCACTGAAGCTTTCTTT. This sequence encodes CASSPRQGEGTEAFF.

The V gene is TRBV5-4, the J gene TRBJ2-3; 8 bases agree with TRBD2. The CDR3 spans 15 residues. The trim removed 4 bases at V and 9 bases at J, leaving 13 bases unmatched. Germline V gene lookup returns CDR1 SGHNT and CDR2 YYREEE (reference sequence). CDR3 amino acids: CASSPGGSGSSTQYF. The CDR3 region has the DNA TGTGCCAGCAGCCCTGGGGGGAGCGGGAGTTCAACGCAGTATTTT.

The gene calls are TRBV9 and TRBJ1-3; no reliable D call. The length of the CDR3 is 13 residues. Germline V gene data show CDR1 as SGDLS and CDR2 as YYNGEE. V gave up 4 bases and J gave up 2 bases, with 7 bases separating them. Here the CDR3 reads CASSPPAGNTIYF. The CDR3 DNA reads TGTGCCAGCAGCCCCCCAGCTGGAAACACCATATATTTT.

The chain is built from TRBV28 and TRBJ2-7; D may be TRBD1 (6 bases). V lost 5 bases and J 0 bases, leaving 14 bases between the germline ends. In germline, CDR1 is MDHEN, CDR2 SYDVKM. The length of the CDR3 is 15 residues. The CDR3 coding sequence is TGTGCCAGCAGTCCGACGACAGGATTCTCCTACGAGCAGTACTTC. Translation gives CASSPTTGFSYEQYF.

With regard to this clone: The junction does not match germline at one end; this may be a read error. This chain joins TRBV28 and TRBJ1-2; D unclear. This CDR3 has 14 amino acids. From germline, CDR1 is MDHEN and CDR2 SYDVKM. CDR3 protein: CASSLLSPNHGYTF. Here the CDR3 DNA reads TGTGCCAGCAGTTTATTGAGTCCTAACCATGGCTACACCTTC.

The chain carries TRBV7-8 and TRBJ2-5, with TRBD1 as a possible D gene (6 bases). This CDR3 has 17 residues. The germline V and J ends were trimmed by 1 base and 5 bases, with 20 bases remaining between them. Per germline, CDR1 SGHVS and CDR2 FQNEAQ. CDR3 sequence reads: CASSLGGRGQEGETQYF. The DNA for the CDR3 is TGTGCCAGCAGCTTAGGAGGCAGGGGCCAAGAAGGGGAGACCCAGTACTTC.

The V call is TRBV19, the J call TRBJ1-4, with D perhaps matching TRBD1 (5 bases). Germline V gene sequence: CDR1 LNHDA, CDR2 SQIVND (reference sequence). Trimming cost V 4 bases and J 8 bases, with 17 bases left between them. The length of the CDR3 is 15 residues. CDR3 sequence: CASSTSGLLGEKLFF. The CDR3 bases are TGTGCCAGTAGTACCTCGGGACTATTGGGGGAAAAACTGTTTTTT. The full variable domain, its missing parts supplied by reference TRBV19 and TRBJ1-4, is DGGITQSPKYLFRKEGQNVTLSCEQNLNHDAMYWYRQDPGQGLRLIYYSQIVNDFQKGDIAEGYSVSREKKESFPLTVTSAQKNPTAFYLCASSTSGLLGEKLFFGSGTQLSVL.

This chain's CDR3 is CASSLAPTYQPQHF. CDR3 in DNA: TGTGCCAGCAGCTTAGCGCCTACCTATCAGCCCCAGCATTTT. The V gene is TRBV7-6, the J gene TRBJ1-5; D not resolved. V was cut by 0 bases and J by 5 bases, with 8 bases left in between. Germline V CDR1 and CDR2: SGHVS, FNYEAQ. CDR3 length equals 14 residues.

The chain is built from TRBV5-1 and TRBJ1-4; a weak D match, TRBD1 (6 bases). Germline V gene sequence: CDR1 SGHRS, CDR2 YFSETQ. The CDR3 runs 16 residues. The germline V and J ends were trimmed by 0 bases and 8 bases, with 17 bases remaining between them. The CDR3 reads CASSLAVEAGQEKLFF. DNA for the CDR3: TGCGCCAGCAGCTTGGCCGTAGAGGCAGGACAGGAAAAACTGTTTTTT.

V usage is TRBV30 and J usage is TRBJ1-1; D unclear. The length of the CDR3 is 14 residues. Germline V gives CDR1 GTSNPN, CDR2 SVGIG (reference sequence). The V end lost 0 bases, the J end lost 3 bases, and 11 bases lay between the germline ends. The CDR3 nucleotides read TGTGCCTGGAGTGTACTGGGCGGGGACACTGAAGCTTTCTTT. Protein: CAWSVLGGDTEAFF.

This chain joins TRBV10-3 and TRBJ2-2, with 7 nucleotides matching TRBD1. Germline V CDR1 and CDR2: ENHRY, SYGVKD. The CDR3 contains 15 residues. V lost 6 bases to trimming and J lost 1 base; unmatched junction nucleotides: 5. CDR3 sequence reads: CAIRGTVKNTGELFF. The CDR3 DNA is TGTGCCATCAGAGGGACAGTAAAGAACACCGGGGAGCTGTTTTTT.

Note on this clone: One end of the junction fails to match germline, which may point to a read error. Other DNA sequences in the same sample also yield this CDR3. The chain recombines TRBV11-2 with TRBJ1-2; 9 bases map to TRBD1. Germline CDR1 reads SGHAT; CDR2 reads FQNNGV. This CDR3 comprises 15 residues. This chain's CDR3 is CASEGTGSFNYGYTF. The DNA for the CDR3 is TGCGCCAGTGAGGGGACAGGGAGCTTTAACTATGGCTACACCTTC.

The chain combines TRBV5-1 with TRBJ1-6, with D possibly TRBD1 on 5 matching bases. The V end was cut by 4 bases, the J end by 8 bases, with 16 bases between. The CDR3 has 15 amino acids. Germline V gene data show CDR1 as SGHRS and CDR2 as YFSETQ. CDR3 in amino acids: CASSPTDSVYSPLHF. The CDR3, as DNA: TGCGCCAGCAGCCCAACCGACAGTGTTTATTCACCCCTCCACTTT.

The rearrangement joins TRBV7-8 to TRBJ2-7; 9 bases are shared with TRBD1. Trimming took 6 bases from V and 2 from J; bases not matched to a gene: 5. Germline values: CDR1 SGHVS, CDR2 FQNEAQ. This CDR3 comprises 14 residues. The CDR3 DNA is TGTGCCAGCAGTCGACAGGGGGGACCCTACGAGCAGTACTTC. This translates into CASSRQGGPYEQYF.

The chain carries TRBV5-1 and TRBJ2-5; the D gene is possibly TRBD1 (6 bases). Trimming removed 4 bases from V and 4 bases from J, with 14 bases in between. This CDR3 has 14 residues. The germline CDR1 and CDR2 sequences are SGHRS and YFSETQ. The CDR3: CASSRGAGVETQYF. CDR3 coding DNA: TGCGCCAGCAGCAGAGGGGCAGGGGTAGAGACCCAGTACTTC. Full variable domain (outside the CDR3, taken from reference TRBV5-1 and TRBJ2-5): KAGVTQTPRYLIKTRGQQVTLSCSPISGHRSVSWYQQTPGQGLQFLFEYFSETQRNKGNFPGRFSGRQFSNSRSEMNVSTLELGDSALYLCASSRGAGVETQYFGPGTRLLVL.

The rearrangement uses TRBV6-4 and TRBJ2-6; possible D gene TRBD2, 5 bases. V lost 3 bases and J 0 bases, leaving 6 bases between the germline ends. Looked up from germline, CDR1 is MRHNA and CDR2 is SNTAGT. This CDR3 region has 15 residues. CDR3 DNA: TGTGCCAGCAGTGAGGGGAGCTCTGGGGCCAACGTCCTGACTTTC. This codes for CASSEGSSGANVLTF.

J is TRBJ1-3 and V is TRBV6-1, with 7 bases that match TRBD1. V gave up 2 bases and J gave up 1 base; unmatched junction bases: 5. CDR1 and CDR2 from the germline V gene are MNHNS and SASEGT. CDR3 size: 16 residues. DNA of the CDR3: TGTGCCAGCAGTGAATCGGGACAGATATCTGGAAACACCATATATTTT. Translating gives CASSESGQISGNTIYF.

In DNA, the CDR3 is TGTGCCAGCAGTAAGGGGCCCACCAGCTCCTACGAGCAGTACTTC. It is translated as CASSKGPTSSYEQYF. V gene TRBV5-6 combines with J gene TRBJ2-7; a weak D match, TRBD1 (5 bases). In germline, CDR1 is SGHDT, CDR2 YYEEEE. The CDR3 totals 15 residues. V was shortened by 5 bases and J by 0 bases, with 15 bases between the two germline ends.

The J gene is TRBJ2-2, the V gene TRBV5-1; 9 nucleotides agree with TRBD2. The germline CDR1 and CDR2 sequences are SGHRS and YFSETQ. The CDR3 has 17 residues. J was trimmed by 5 bases and V by 1 base; bases with no gene match: 9. The CDR3 sequence: CASSLRAREGRTGELFF. In nucleotides, the CDR3 is TGCGCCAGCAGCTTGAGGGCGCGGGAGGGCAGGACCGGGGAGCTGTTTTTT.

V usage is TRBV30 and J usage is TRBJ1-5; tentatively, D is TRBD1 (6 bases). Germline V CDR1 and CDR2: GTSNPN, SVGIG (reference sequence). The V gene lost 3 bases and the J gene lost 7 bases, with 16 bases spanning the gap. The CDR3 sequence is 14 residues long. CDR3 loop: CAWRGGGISQPQHF. CDR3 DNA: TGTGCCTGGAGGGGAGGGGGTATTAGCCAGCCCCAGCATTTT.

The rearrangement joins TRBV4-1 to TRBJ1-1; 7 nucleotides agree with TRBD1. The CDR3 spans 14 residues. The germline V gene has CDR1 MGHRA and CDR2 YSYEKL. Trimming took 3 bases from V and 5 from J; bases not matched to a gene: 6. The CDR3, as DNA: TGCGCCAGCAGCCAGGCCGCAGGGGGAACTGAAGCTTTCTTT. Its protein is CASSQAAGGTEAFF.